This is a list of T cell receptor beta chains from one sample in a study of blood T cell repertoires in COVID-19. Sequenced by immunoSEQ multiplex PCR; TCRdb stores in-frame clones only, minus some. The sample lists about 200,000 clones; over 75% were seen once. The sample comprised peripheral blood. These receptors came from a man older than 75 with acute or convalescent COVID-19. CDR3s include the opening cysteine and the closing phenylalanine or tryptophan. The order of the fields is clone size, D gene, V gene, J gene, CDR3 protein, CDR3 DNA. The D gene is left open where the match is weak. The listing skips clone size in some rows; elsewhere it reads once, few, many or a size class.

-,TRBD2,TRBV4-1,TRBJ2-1,CASSQTGLAKQFF,TGCGCCAGCAGCCAGACGGGACTAGCGAAGCAGTTCTTC
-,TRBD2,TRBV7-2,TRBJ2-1,CASMFGLAQRSNEQFF,TGTGCCAGCATGTTTGGACTAGCCCAGAGATCCAATGAGCAGTTCTTC
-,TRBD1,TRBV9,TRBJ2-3,CASSVGPTGAGTDTQYF,TGTGCCAGCAGCGTAGGCCCTACAGGGGCCGGCACAGATACGCAGTATTTT
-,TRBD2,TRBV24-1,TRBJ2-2,CATSEGGSAGELFF,TGTGCCACCAGTGAGGGGGGGAGCGCCGGGGAGCTGTTTTTT
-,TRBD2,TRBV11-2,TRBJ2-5,CASSPRPPGLARGETQYF,TGTGCCAGCAGCCCCCGCCCACCGGGACTAGCGCGAGGGGAGACCCAGTACTTC
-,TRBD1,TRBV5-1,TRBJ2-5,CASSLVTGTGLETQYF,TGCGCCAGCAGCTTGGTAACCGGGACAGGGCTTGAGACCCAGTACTTC
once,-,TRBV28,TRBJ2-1,CASSFINEQFF,TGTGCCAGCAGTTTCATTAATGAGCAGTTCTTC
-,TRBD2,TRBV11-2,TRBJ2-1,CASSVGTSGNYEQFF,TGTGCCAGCAGCGTCGGGACTAGCGGTAACTATGAGCAGTTCTTC
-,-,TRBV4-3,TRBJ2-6,CASSQQGVGANVLTF,TGCGCCAGCAGCCAACAGGGCGTCGGGGCCAACGTCCTGACTTTC
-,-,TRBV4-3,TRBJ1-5,CASSQDVSGGNSNQPQHF,TGCGCCAGCAGCCAAGACGTTTCGGGAGGTAATAGCAATCAGCCCCAGCATTTT
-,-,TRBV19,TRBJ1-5,CASSIISGGLDQPQHF,TGTGCCAGTAGTATAATTTCGGGGGGGTTAGATCAGCCCCAGCATTTT
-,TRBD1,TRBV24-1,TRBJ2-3,CATSDPGQGTDTQYF,TGTGCCACCAGTGACCCCGGACAGGGCACAGATACGCAGTATTTT
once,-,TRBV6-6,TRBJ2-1,CASSYSGQHNEQFF,TGTGCCAGCAGTTACTCTGGACAGCACAATGAGCAGTTCTTC
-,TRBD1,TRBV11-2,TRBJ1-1,CASSLTDRAEAFF,TGTGCCAGCAGCTTGACGGACAGGGCCGAAGCTTTCTTT
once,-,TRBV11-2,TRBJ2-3,CASSLGGRDTQYF,TGTGCCAGCAGCTTAGGGGGCCGGGATACGCAGTATTTT
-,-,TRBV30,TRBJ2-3,CAWSVGSRDTQYF,TGTGCCTGGAGTGTTGGTTCGAGAGATACGCAGTATTTT
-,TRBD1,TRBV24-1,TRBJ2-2,CATSDLPGQGVGGELFF,TGTGCCACCAGTGATTTGCCAGGACAGGGGGTCGGCGGGGAGCTGTTTTTT
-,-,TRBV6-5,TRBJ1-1,CASSIDGLGSTEAFF,TGTGCCAGCAGCATAGATGGGCTCGGGAGCACTGAAGCTTTCTTT
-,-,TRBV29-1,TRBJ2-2,CSVGGANTGELFF,TGCAGCGTCGGGGGAGCGAACACCGGGGAGCTGTTTTTT
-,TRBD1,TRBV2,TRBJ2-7,CASSWDRGTYEQYF,TGTGCCAGCAGTTGGGACAGGGGCACTTACGAGCAGTACTTC
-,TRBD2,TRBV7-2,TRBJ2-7,CASTPPASGTYEQYF,TGTGCCAGCACCCCTCCGGCTAGCGGGACTTACGAGCAGTACTTC
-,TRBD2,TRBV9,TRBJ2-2,CASSVEEGGPPNTGELFF,TGTGCCAGCAGCGTAGAGGAGGGAGGGCCCCCGAACACCGGGGAGCTGTTTTTT
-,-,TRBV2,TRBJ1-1,CARQRGTEAFF,TGTGCCAGGCAGCGGGGGACTGAAGCTTTCTTT
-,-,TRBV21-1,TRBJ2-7,CASSIGRDFSSYEQYF,TGTGCCAGCAGCATAGGCCGGGACTTCAGCTCCTACGAGCAGTACTTC
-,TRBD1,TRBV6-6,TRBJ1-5,CASTPRTGGNQPQHF,TGTGCCAGCACCCCACGGACAGGGGGCAATCAGCCCCAGCATTTT
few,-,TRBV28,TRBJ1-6,CASSFTELRSPLHF,TGTGCCAGCAGTTTCACGGAATTGAGGTCACCCCTCCACTTT
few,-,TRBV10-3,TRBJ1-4,CAISPSATNEKLFF,TGTGCCATCAGTCCCAGTGCAACTAATGAAAAACTGTTTTTT
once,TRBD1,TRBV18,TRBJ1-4,CASSEQGLATNEKLFF,TGTGCCAGCTCAGAACAGGGGCTCGCTACTAATGAAAAACTGTTTTTT
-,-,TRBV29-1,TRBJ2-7,CSFTHPISSYEQYF,TGCAGCTTTACCCACCCTATTAGCTCCTACGAGCAGTACTTC
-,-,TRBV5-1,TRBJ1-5,CASSLGQGSNQPQHF,TGCGCCAGCAGCTTGGGTCAGGGGAGCAATCAGCCCCAGCATTTT
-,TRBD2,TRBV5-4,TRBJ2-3,CASSGLAGVSTDTQYF,TGTGCCAGCAGCGGTCTAGCGGGAGTTAGCACAGATACGCAGTATTTT
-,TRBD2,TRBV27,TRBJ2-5,CASSLRTSGRAGETQYF,TGTGCCAGCAGTTTACGGACTAGCGGGAGGGCCGGGGAGACCCAGTACTTC
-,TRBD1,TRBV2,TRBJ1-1,CASTKGARTEAFF,TGTGCCAGCACGAAGGGGGCGAGGACTGAAGCTTTCTTT
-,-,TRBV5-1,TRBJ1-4,CASSLFPLYEKLFF,TGCGCCAGCAGCTTGTTTCCCCTCTATGAAAAACTGTTTTTT
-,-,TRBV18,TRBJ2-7,CASSPTANYEQYF,TGTGCCAGCTCACCAACTGCAAACTACGAGCAGTACTTC
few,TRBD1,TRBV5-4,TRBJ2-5,CASSWNRGQETQYF,TGTGCCAGCAGTTGGAACAGGGGGCAAGAGACCCAGTACTTC
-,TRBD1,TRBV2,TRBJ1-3,CARQGDISGNTIYF,TGTGCCAGACAGGGGGACATATCTGGAAACACCATATATTTT
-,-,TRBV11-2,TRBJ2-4,CASSSPPWGQLHF,TGTGCCAGCAGCTCACCCCCCTGGGGCCAGTTACACTTC
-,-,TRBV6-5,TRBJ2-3,CASTPLADTQYF,TGTGCCAGCACCCCCCTTGCAGATACGCAGTATTTT
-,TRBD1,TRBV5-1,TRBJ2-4,CASSRAGTGVQTGLAKNIQYF,TGCGCCAGCAGCAGGGCCGGGACAGGGGTACAGACAGGATTGGCCAAAAACATTCAGTACTTC
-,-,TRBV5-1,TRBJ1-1,CASSPRGGVNTEAFF,TGCGCCAGCAGCCCACGTGGCGGGGTCAACACTGAAGCTTTCTTT
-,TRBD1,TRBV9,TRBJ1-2,CASSSGQGAGNYGYTF,TGTGCCAGCAGCTCGGGACAGGGGGCTGGAAACTATGGCTACACCTTC
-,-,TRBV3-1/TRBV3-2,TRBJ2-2,CASSHPRTGFGELFF,TGTGCCAGCAGCCACCCACGGACTGGGTTCGGGGAGCTGTTTTTT
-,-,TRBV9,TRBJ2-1,CASSVAGDGSYNEQFF,TGTGCCAGCAGCGTAGCAGGGGATGGGTCCTACAATGAGCAGTTCTTC
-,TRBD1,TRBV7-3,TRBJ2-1,CASSPRTGIDEQFF,TGTGCCAGCAGCCCCCGGACAGGGATTGATGAGCAGTTCTTC
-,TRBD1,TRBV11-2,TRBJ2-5,CASSPGDRVQETQYF,TGTGCCAGCAGCCCCGGGGACAGGGTCCAAGAGACCCAGTACTTC
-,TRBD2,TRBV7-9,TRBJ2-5,CASSLLAGVGTQYF,TGTGCCAGCAGCCTATTAGCGGGAGTGGGGACCCAGTACTTC
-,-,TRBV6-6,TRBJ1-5,CASTVKLGDSNQPQHF,TGTGCCAGCACGGTAAAGTTAGGGGATAGCAATCAGCCCCAGCATTTT
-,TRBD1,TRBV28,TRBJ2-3,CASTKSDRVKSDTQYF,TGTGCCAGCACCAAATCGGACAGGGTCAAATCAGATACGCAGTATTTT
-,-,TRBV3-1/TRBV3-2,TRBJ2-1,CASSQLRSGYNEQFF,TGTGCCAGCAGCCAACTTAGGAGCGGGTACAATGAGCAGTTCTTC
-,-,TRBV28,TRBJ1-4,CASSSSGVGSGEKLFF,TGTGCCAGCAGTTCCTCCGGGGTTGGCAGCGGGGAAAAACTGTTTTTT
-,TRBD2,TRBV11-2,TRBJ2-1,CASKLAGSAYNEQFF,TGTGCCAGCAAACTAGCGGGCAGTGCCTACAATGAGCAGTTCTTC
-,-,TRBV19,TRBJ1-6,CASSVRGNSPLHF,TGTGCCAGTAGCGTCAGGGGTAATTCACCCCTCCACTTT